The 23 T cell receptor beta chains listed next were all sequenced from one sample in a study of OX40 agonist ivuxolimab in advanced cancers. The library was prepared using the immunoSEQ multiplex PCR assay. TCRdb stores this immuneACCESS table with in-frame sequences only. Part of the clones is absent; in the studies checked, under half of the shortfall reflects unresolved V genes, and no reason is known for the rest. The sample yields under 90,000 clones; roughly 89% were counted once. Around 2.4% of the sample is taken by the ten largest. The source was CD4+ or CD8+ T cells sorted from blood, collected in a trial of the OX40 agonist ivuxolimab. Every receptor here comes from an adult with an advanced solid tumor such as melanoma, head and neck, liver or kidney cancer.

The chain combines TRBV28 with TRBJ2-7; D is unclear. The CDR3 length is 13 residues. V was pared by 6 bases and J by 4 bases, with 13 bases between. Germline V gene lookup returns CDR1 MDHEN and CDR2 SYDVKM. The CDR3 nucleotides are TGTGCCAGCAGCCTACCCCCTTATTACGAGCAGTACTTC. Its protein product is CASSLPPYYEQYF.

The rearrangement uses TRBV5-1 and TRBJ1-1, with D possibly being TRBD1 (6 bases). The CDR3 is made up of 13 amino acids. Between the trimmed V and J ends, which lost 4 bases and 3 bases, there was a span of 10 bases. The V gene's germline CDR1 is SGHRS and CDR2 YFSETQ. The CDR3 sequence: CASSVQGDTEAFF. CDR3 bases: TGCGCCAGCAGCGTACAGGGCGACACTGAAGCTTTCTTT.

The chain couples TRBV5-4 to TRBJ2-3; D possibly corresponds to TRBD1 (6 bases). The CDR3 is made up of 17 amino acids. Trimming removed 2 bases from V and 2 bases from J, with 18 bases in between. In germline, CDR1 is SGHNT, CDR2 YYREEE (reference sequence). CDR3 coding DNA: TGTGCCAGCAGCTTAACCACCCGGGCAGGGGCCACAGATACGCAGTATTTT. As protein: CASSLTTRAGATDTQYF.

The V and J genes are TRBV5-6 and TRBJ2-1; a weak D match, TRBD1 (5 bases). Germline CDR1 is SGHDT and CDR2 is YYEEEE. The CDR3 is 16 residues long. Trimming removed 4 bases from V and 1 base from J, with 15 bases in between. This chain's CDR3 is CASSPLGRLSYNEQFF. The DNA of the CDR3 is TGTGCCAGCAGCCCACTGGGGCGCCTTTCCTACAATGAGCAGTTCTTC.

The rearrangement links TRBV6-5 to TRBJ1-1; TRBD1 is a possible D gene (5 bases). The CDR3 has 12 amino acids. The V end was cut by 9 bases, the J end by 5 bases, with 13 bases between. CDR1 MNHEY and CDR2 SVGAGI come from the germline V gene. This CDR3 reads CASGRGWTEAFF. In nucleotides, the CDR3 is TGTGCCAGTGGTAGGGGTTGGACTGAAGCTTTCTTT.

The V call is TRBV12-5, the J call TRBJ1-2, with D perhaps matching TRBD1 (5 bases). CDR1 and CDR2 (germline): LGHNT, FRNRAP. The CDR3 is 13 amino acids. V was clipped by 6 bases and J by 8 bases, with 16 bases between them. The CDR3 sequence is CASGHDRGGGYTF. The CDR3 coding sequence is TGTGCTAGTGGCCACGATCGGGGGGGAGGCTACACCTTC.

CDR3 DNA sequence: TGCGCCAGCAGCTTGGACTCCCAGGAGACTGAAGCTTTCTTT. As protein: CASSLDSQETEAFF. The chain couples TRBV5-1 to TRBJ1-1; D call uncertain. Trimming removed 0 bases at V and 5 bases at J, with 11 bases between. The CDR3 has 14 residues. CDR1 and CDR2 (germline): SGHRS, YFSETQ.

V usage is TRBV13 and J usage is TRBJ1-1; maybe TRBD1 (5 bases). Germline CDR1 reads PRHDT; CDR2 reads FYEKMQ (reference sequence). This CDR3 region has 14 residues. The V gene lost 5 bases and the J gene lost 3 bases, with 13 bases spanning the gap. The chain's CDR3 is CASSQTAVDTEAFF. In DNA, the CDR3 is TGTGCCAGCAGCCAGACAGCTGTCGACACTGAAGCTTTCTTT.

The chain is built from TRBV7-2 and TRBJ1-2; D is perhaps TRBD1 (5 bases). CDR3 length: 16 residues. CDR1 is SGHTA and CDR2 is FQGNSA in the germline V gene. V was cut by 1 base and J by 7 bases, with 19 bases left in between. The CDR3 loop is CASSLVGTSAEAGYTF. The CDR3 DNA reads as TGTGCCAGCAGCTTAGTGGGGACGTCTGCAGAGGCTGGCTACACCTTC.

This chain uses TRBV2 with TRBJ1-2; 8 bases line up with TRBD1. The length of the CDR3 is 14 residues. Germline values: CDR1 SNHLY, CDR2 FYNNEI. Trimming at V came to 5 bases and at J to 8 bases, leaving 10 bases not matched to a gene. CDR3 nucleotide sequence: TGTGCCAGCAGTTACTATGGACAGGGCCAGGGCTACACCTTC. Amino acids: CASSYYGQGQGYTF.

In nucleotides, the CDR3 is TGCGCCAGCAGCAGTAAACAGGGCCCCTCTGGAAACACCATATATTTT. It is translated as CASSSKQGPSGNTIYF. The gene calls are TRBV4-1 and TRBJ1-3; tentatively, D is TRBD1 (6 bases). Germline V lookup: CDR1 MGHRA, CDR2 YSYEKL. The CDR3 is made up of 16 amino acids. V dropped 5 bases and J dropped 0 bases, with 14 bases sitting between them.

The V gene is TRBV2, the J gene TRBJ2-2; D is undetermined. From germline, CDR1 is SNHLY and CDR2 FYNNEI. V gave up 6 bases and J gave up 2 bases, with 10 bases separating them. The CDR3 is made up of 14 amino acids. CDR3 DNA sequence: TGTGCCAGCAGACGGACCCCAAACACCGGGGAGCTGTTTTTT. This codes for CASRRTPNTGELFF.

This CDR3 is CASSSDRGLRYEQYF. The CDR3 region has the DNA TGTGCCAGCAGCTCAGACAGGGGACTGAGGTACGAGCAGTACTTC. The gene calls are TRBV7-9 and TRBJ2-7; 8 positions match TRBD1. CDR3 length: 15 amino acids. Trimming cost V 4 bases and J 4 bases; bases outside gene matches: 9. Germline V lookup: CDR1 SEHNR, CDR2 FQNEAQ (reference sequence).

This CDR3 is CASYRVGTNEKLFF. In DNA form, the CDR3 reads TGTGCCAGCTATCGGGTGGGGACTAATGAAAAACTGTTTTTT. The genes are TRBV2 and TRBJ1-4, with D unclear. V lost 8 bases, J lost 2 bases, and 12 bases lay in between. This CDR3 has 14 residues. The germline V gene has CDR1 SNHLY and CDR2 FYNNEI.

This sequence joins TRBV14 and TRBJ1-4; D remains unclear. CDR1 and CDR2 (germline): SGHDN, FVKESK. The CDR3 runs to 13 residues. V was trimmed by 4 bases and J by 12 bases, leaving 15 bases between them. The CDR3 region is CASSPTTRGELFF. The CDR3, as DNA: TGTGCCAGCAGCCCCACCACCCGCGGGGAACTGTTTTTT.

This clone is deemed medium-sized. The chain has TRBV5-8 and TRBJ1-1; D is possibly TRBD1 (6 bases). The V gene's germline CDR1 is SGHTS and CDR2 YDEGEE. Trimming took off 2 bases at V and 1 base at J, with 12 bases between the two ends. This CDR3 spans 15 amino acids. The CDR3 region is CASSFSDRRNTEAFF. DNA of the CDR3: TGTGCCAGCAGCTTTTCGGACAGAAGGAACACTGAAGCTTTCTTT.

This chain connects TRBV6-1 to TRBJ2-3, with no clear D. The CDR3 has 13 amino acids. The V gene's germline CDR1 is MNHNS and CDR2 SASEGT. Trimming took off 7 bases at V and 4 bases at J, with 12 bases between the two ends. The CDR3 DNA reads as TGTGCCAGCACGCCAGGTCCCCCAGATACGCAGTATTTT. Translation: CASTPGPPDTQYF.

The V gene is TRBV30, the J gene TRBJ1-4; D call uncertain. The germline V and J ends were trimmed by 1 base and 7 bases, with 10 bases remaining between them. This CDR3 contains 13 residues. Germline V gene sequence: CDR1 GTSNPN, CDR2 SVGIG (reference sequence). The CDR3 is CAWSGAYPEKLFF. CDR3 DNA: TGTGCCTGGAGTGGGGCCTACCCTGAAAAACTGTTTTTT.

The rearrangement joins TRBV5-1 to TRBJ2-1; the match to TRBD2 covers 8 bases. Per the germline V gene, CDR1 is SGHRS and CDR2 is YFSETQ. The CDR3 is 15 amino acids. V trimming: 0 bases; J trimming: 3 bases; junction bases outside the gene matches: 2. The CDR3 here is CASSLALAGYNEQFF. The CDR3 DNA reads as TGCGCCAGCAGCTTGGCTCTAGCGGGCTACAATGAGCAGTTCTTC.

V is TRBV6-1 and J is TRBJ1-1, with D perhaps matching TRBD1 (5 bases). This CDR3 is 13 amino acids long. The germline gives CDR1 MNHNS, CDR2 SASEGT. The ends were cut back, 1 base at V and 6 bases at J, with 9 bases in the middle. The CDR3 nucleotides are TGTGCCAGCAGTGAAGGTATGACAGCTGAAGCTTTCTTT. The encoded protein is CASSEGMTAEAFF.

The rearrangement uses TRBV5-1 and TRBJ1-1; 8 nucleotides match TRBD1. In germline, CDR1 is SGHRS, CDR2 YFSETQ. The V and J ends lost 4 bases and 0 bases, in that order; junction bases with no gene match: 8. CDR3 length: 16 amino acids. The chain's CDR3 is CASSPVRGRMNTEAFF. In DNA form, the CDR3 reads TGCGCCAGCAGCCCCGTCAGGGGGCGGATGAACACTGAAGCTTTCTTT. The full variable domain, in which reference TRBV5-1 and TRBJ1-1 provide the parts outside the CDR3, is KAGVTQTPRYLIKTRGQQVTLSCSPISGHRSVSWYQQTPGQGLQFLFEYFSETQRNKGNFPGRFSGRQFSNSRSEMNVSTLELGDSALYLCASSPVRGRMNTEAFFGQGTRLTVV.

This clone was recorded only once. This chain's CDR3 is CASSQENANSPLHF. The CDR3 nucleotides are TGCGCCAGCAGCCAAGAAAATGCCAATTCACCCCTCCACTTT. This sequence joins TRBV4-1 and TRBJ1-6; D is unresolved. The CDR3 is 14 residues long. Germline CDR1 reads MGHRA; CDR2 reads YSYEKL. V shed 0 bases and J shed 7 bases, with 7 bases lying between them.

The chain carries TRBV7-2 and TRBJ1-6, with TRBD1 as a possible D gene (6 bases). The germline CDR1 and CDR2 sequences are SGHTA and FQGNSA. Trimming removed 5 bases at V and 10 bases at J, with 18 bases between. The CDR3 consists of 15 residues. CDR3 loop: CASSKGGFAQSPLHF. CDR3 nucleotide sequence: TGTGCCAGCAGCAAGGGGGGCTTTGCGCAGTCACCCCTCCACTTT.